This T cell receptor (beta chain) was found in a study of post-analysis software for immune sequencing data. In the case of this clonotype: No antigen is known for it.

Carried by the TCR beta cDNA libraries were unique molecular identifiers. TCRdb re-analysed the PCR reads in MiXCR, keeping a single row per CDR3 protein. The sample has over 150,000 distinct CDR3 sequences; 30% are singletons. The CDR3 spans 14 residues. In germline, CDR1 is SNHLY, CDR2 FYNNEI. Study results and caveats: Multiple sclerosis patients showed significantly lower normalized Chao1 diversity than controls did. Five TRBV segments occurring more often in patients than controls included TRBV5-6, TRBV5-1 and TRBV20-1.

This receptor was obtained from a girl aged 10 to 17 with multiple sclerosis. V usage is TRBV2 and J usage is TRBJ2-1; possible D gene TRBD2, 5 bases. Near its end, the DNA agrees better with TRBJ2-7, so the J call may be wrong. The sequenced material came from blood. DNA of the CDR3: TGTGCCAGCAGGGACTGGACCACCTACAATGAGCAGTACTTC. Translated: CASRDWTTYNEQYF.